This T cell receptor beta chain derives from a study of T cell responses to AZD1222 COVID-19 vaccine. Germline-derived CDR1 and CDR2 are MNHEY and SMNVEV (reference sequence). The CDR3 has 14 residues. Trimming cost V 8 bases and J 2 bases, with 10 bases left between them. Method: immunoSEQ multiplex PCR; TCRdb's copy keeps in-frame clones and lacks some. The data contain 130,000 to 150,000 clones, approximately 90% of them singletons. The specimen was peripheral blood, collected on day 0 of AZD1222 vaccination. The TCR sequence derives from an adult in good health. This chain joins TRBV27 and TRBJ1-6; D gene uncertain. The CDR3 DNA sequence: TGTGCCAGCGCCCGGGTCCCCTATAATTCACCCCTCCACTTT. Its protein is CASARVPYNSPLHF.